The 22 T cell receptor beta chains listed next were all sequenced from one sample in a study of OX40 agonist ivuxolimab in advanced cancers. Libraries were prepared by immunoSEQ multiplex PCR; TCRdb keeps only in-frame clonotypes and omits some of them. The sample holds approximately 62,000 clones, 70% to 90% seen once. Material: CD4+ or CD8+ T cells sorted from blood, obtained in a trial of the OX40 agonist ivuxolimab. These receptors originate from an adult with an advanced solid tumor such as melanoma, head and neck, liver or kidney cancer.

The CDR3 loop is CASRGGDHSNQPQHF. The CDR3 DNA reads TGCGCCAGCAGGGGGGGTGATCACAGCAATCAGCCCCAGCATTTT. This rearrangement joins TRBV10-1 to TRBJ1-5; D possibly corresponds to TRBD1 (5 bases). V was clipped by 6 bases and J by 1 base, with 13 bases between them. The CDR3 has 15 amino acids. From germline, CDR1 is WNHNN and CDR2 SYGVQD (reference sequence).

The chain employs TRBV4-1 and TRBJ2-5; tentative D call: TRBD2 (5 bases). CDR1 and CDR2 from the germline V gene are MGHRA and YSYEKL. V was cut by 1 base and J by 2 bases, with 14 bases left in between. The CDR3 runs to 16 residues. CDR3 loop: CASSQAQLGEQETQYF. The CDR3 DNA reads as TGCGCCAGCAGCCAAGCCCAACTTGGGGAGCAAGAGACCCAGTACTTC.

The V gene is TRBV5-1, the J gene TRBJ2-5, with 7 positions matching TRBD1. V was clipped by 2 bases and J by 5 bases; unmatched bases: 18. CDR3 length: 18 amino acids. CDR1 is SGHRS, CDR2 YFSETQ, per germline. In DNA form, the CDR3 reads TGCGCCAGCAGCTTATCGGGGCTGGCAGGGGGTAGACGGGAGACCCAGTACTTC. This sequence encodes CASSLSGLAGGRRETQYF.

The gene calls are TRBV7-8 and TRBJ2-7; D may be TRBD2 (5 bases). Per the germline V gene, CDR1 is SGHVS and CDR2 is FQNEAQ. V was cut by 1 base and J by 0 bases, with 7 bases left in between. CDR3 length: 14 amino acids. The chain's CDR3 is CASSLERLSYEQYF. CDR3 nucleotides: TGTGCCAGCAGCTTAGAGCGGCTCTCCTACGAGCAGTACTTC.

The chain carries TRBV4-2 and TRBJ1-1; unclear D gene. CDR3 size: 13 residues. CDR1 LGHNA and CDR2 YNFKEQ come from the germline V gene. Between the trimmed V and J ends, which lost 0 bases and 5 bases, there was a span of 7 bases. The CDR3 nucleotides read TGTGCCAGCAGCCAAGATCAAGAGACTGAAGCTTTCTTT. It translates to CASSQDQETEAFF.

The genes are TRBV20-1 and TRBJ2-1, with D uncertain. This CDR3 spans 10 amino acids. Germline CDR1 DFQATT, CDR2 SNEGSKA (reference sequence). The V gene lost 3 bases and the J gene lost 6 bases, with 3 bases spanning the gap. CDR3 nucleotides: TGCAGTGCTAGCTCCAATGAGCAGTTCTTC. Translation gives CSASSNEQFF.

The chain is built from TRBV7-2 and TRBJ2-1; D not certain. V was trimmed by 5 bases and J by 4 bases, leaving 6 bases between them. Germline V gene lookup returns CDR1 SGHTA and CDR2 FQGNSA. The CDR3 is 12 residues long. CDR3 DNA sequence: TGTGCCAGCAGCGCCGCTTACAATGAGCAGTTCTTC. Amino acids: CASSAAYNEQFF.

V and J are TRBV5-4 and TRBJ2-6; perhaps TRBD1 as D (6 bases). V was clipped by 3 bases and J by 2 bases, with 9 bases between them. The length of the CDR3 is 15 residues. CDR1 is SGHNT, CDR2 YYREEE, per germline (reference sequence). The CDR3 coding sequence is TGTGCCAGCAGCTGGACAGTTCCTGGGGCCAACGTCCTGACTTTC. Protein product: CASSWTVPGANVLTF.

This chain joins TRBV7-9 and TRBJ1-4; the match to TRBD1 covers 7 bases. CDR1 and CDR2 from the germline V gene are SEHNR and FQNEAQ (reference sequence). Trimming removed 5 bases from V and 0 bases from J; junction bases left unmatched: 6. There are 16 residues in the CDR3. CDR3 amino acids: CASSLRQGATNEKLFF. In DNA form, the CDR3 reads TGTGCCAGCAGCCTACGACAGGGCGCAACTAATGAAAAACTGTTTTTT.

J is TRBJ2-1 and V is TRBV20-1; possibly TRBD2 for D (6 bases). V dropped 1 base and J dropped 8 bases, with 6 bases sitting between them. This CDR3 is 11 amino acids long. The germline V gene has CDR1 DFQATT and CDR2 SNEGSKA (reference sequence). The CDR3 is CSARGEDEQFF. The CDR3 DNA follows: TGCAGTGCTAGAGGGGAGGATGAGCAGTTCTTC.

The rearrangement links TRBV7-7 to TRBJ2-7; the D is unclear. The CDR3 loop spans 14 amino acids. V was clipped by 1 base and J by 0 bases, with 7 bases between them. CDR1 is SSHAT and CDR2 is FNYEAQ in the germline V gene (reference sequence). This CDR3 reads CASSLGASSYEQYF. CDR3 DNA sequence: TGTGCCAGCAGCTTAGGTGCTAGCTCCTACGAGCAGTACTTC. Drawing the rest from reference TRBV7-7 and TRBJ2-7, the complete variable domain is GAGVSQSPRYKVTKRGQDVTLRCDPISSHATLYWYQQALGQGPEFLTYFNYEAQPDKSGLPSDRFSAERPEGSISTLTIQRTEQRDSAMYRCASSLGASSYEQYFGPGTRLTVT.

Turning to this clone: At one end the junction does not follow the germline gene, possibly because of a read error. This chain connects TRBV5-1 to TRBJ2-2, with D possibly called TRBD1 or TRBD2 (5 bases each). This CDR3 is 15 amino acids long. Germline values: CDR1 SGHRS, CDR2 YFSETQ. This CDR3 reads CASSLGTVNIGELFF. CDR3 in DNA: TGCGCCAGCAGCTTAGGGACGGTGAACATCGGGGAGCTGTTTTTT. The full variable domain, its missing parts supplied by reference TRBV5-1 and TRBJ2-2, is KAGVTQTPRYLIKTRGQQVTLSCSPISGHRSVSWYQQTPGQGLQFLFEYFSETQRNKGNFPGRFSGRQFSNSRSEMNVSTLELGDSALYLCASSLGTVNIGELFFGEGSRLTVL.

The chain joins TRBV28 to TRBJ2-1; the match to TRBD2 covers 8 bases. Germline CDR1 reads MDHEN; CDR2 reads SYDVKM. The CDR3 runs to 14 residues. Germline trimming cut 8 bases from V and 4 bases from J; bases unmatched to any gene: 7. For the CDR3, the DNA is TGTGCCAGCCTTTCTGGCGGGAGGTACAATGAGCAGTTCTTC. It specifies CASLSGGRYNEQFF.

This chain links TRBV7-8 with TRBJ1-3, with D unresolved. CDR3 length: 13 amino acids. Germline V gene data show CDR1 as SGHVS and CDR2 as FQNEAQ. Trimming removed 1 base at V and 4 bases at J, with 5 bases between. As DNA, the CDR3 is TGTGCCAGCAGCTTAGTACAGGGAAACACCATATATTTT. Residues: CASSLVQGNTIYF.

This sequence joins TRBV30 and TRBJ2-2; D may be TRBD1 (6 bases). The V end lost 4 bases, the J end lost 5 bases, and 14 bases lay between the germline ends. CDR1 and CDR2 from the germline V gene are GTSNPN and SVGIG (reference sequence). The CDR3 spans 14 residues. Here the CDR3 DNA reads TGTGCCTGGAACCAGGGGCATCTGACCGGGGAGCTGTTTTTT. Its protein is CAWNQGHLTGELFF.

The rearrangement links TRBV10-2 to TRBJ1-2; D remains unclear. Trimming cost V 6 bases and J 6 bases, with 5 bases left between them. The germline CDR1 and CDR2 sequences are WSHSY and SAAADI. The CDR3 covers 10 residues. As DNA, the CDR3 is TGCGCCAGCAGGGATGATGGCTACACCTTC. It yields the protein CASRDDGYTF.

The chain has TRBV7-2 and TRBJ2-2, with 9 bases aligning to TRBD1. The CDR3 covers 17 residues. The germline CDR1 and CDR2 sequences are SGHTA and FQGNSA. V lost 5 bases and J lost 4; bases outside the gene matches: 11. The CDR3 protein is CASSPGQGRSSTGELFF. CDR3 in DNA: TGTGCCAGCAGCCCAGGACAGGGGCGCTCAAGCACCGGGGAGCTGTTTTTT.

The rearrangement uses TRBV7-9 and TRBJ2-7, with 9 bases matching TRBD2. With V trimmed by 0 bases and J by 2 bases, 5 bases remained unmatched. Germline loops: CDR1 SEHNR, CDR2 FQNEAQ (reference sequence). The CDR3 spans 16 residues. This CDR3 is CASSLAQAGGPYEQYF. CDR3 in DNA: TGTGCCAGCAGCTTAGCCCAAGCGGGGGGACCCTACGAGCAGTACTTC. Full variable domain (rest looked up from reference TRBV7-9 and TRBJ2-7): DTGVSQNPRHKITKRGQNVTFRCDPISEHNRLYWYRQTLGQGPEFLTYFQNEAQLEKSRLLSDRFSAERPKGSFSTLEIQRTEQGDSAMYLCASSLAQAGGPYEQYFGPGTRLTVT.

The chain uses TRBV30 and TRBJ1-5; 7 positions agree with TRBD1. Trimming removed 2 bases from V and 4 bases from J; junction bases left unmatched: 2. Per germline, CDR1 GTSNPN and CDR2 SVGIG (reference sequence). The CDR3 spans 13 residues. The CDR3 DNA reads TGTGCCTGGAGTCGACAGGGAAATCAGCCCCAGCATTTT. It translates to CAWSRQGNQPQHF.

This clone is a singleton in its sample. V gene TRBV5-1 combines with J gene TRBJ2-2; D might be TRBD2 (6 bases). V dropped 2 bases and J dropped 6 bases, with 11 bases sitting between them. Germline V gene lookup returns CDR1 SGHRS and CDR2 YFSETQ. This CDR3 spans 14 amino acids. This CDR3 reads CASSFREVAGELFF. As DNA, the CDR3 is TGCGCCAGCAGCTTCAGGGAGGTGGCCGGGGAGCTGTTTTTT.

The gene calls are TRBV18 and TRBJ1-2, with no clear D. This CDR3 has 15 amino acids. Germline assignment: CDR1 KGHSH and CDR2 LQKENI. Trimming stripped 3 bases from V and 6 bases from J, with 17 bases between. This CDR3 is CASSPQTGFLDGYTF. The DNA of the CDR3 is TGTGCCAGCTCACCGCAAACCGGGTTTTTGGATGGCTACACCTTC.

This chain uses TRBV7-9 with TRBJ1-5; no reliable D call. The CDR3 contains 13 residues. Between the trimmed V and J ends, which lost 8 bases and 4 bases, there was a span of 12 bases. Per the germline V gene, CDR1 is SEHNR and CDR2 is FQNEAQ (reference sequence). Here the CDR3 reads CASSRGGNQPQHF. DNA of the CDR3: TGTGCCAGCTCACGGGGTGGTAATCAGCCCCAGCATTTT.